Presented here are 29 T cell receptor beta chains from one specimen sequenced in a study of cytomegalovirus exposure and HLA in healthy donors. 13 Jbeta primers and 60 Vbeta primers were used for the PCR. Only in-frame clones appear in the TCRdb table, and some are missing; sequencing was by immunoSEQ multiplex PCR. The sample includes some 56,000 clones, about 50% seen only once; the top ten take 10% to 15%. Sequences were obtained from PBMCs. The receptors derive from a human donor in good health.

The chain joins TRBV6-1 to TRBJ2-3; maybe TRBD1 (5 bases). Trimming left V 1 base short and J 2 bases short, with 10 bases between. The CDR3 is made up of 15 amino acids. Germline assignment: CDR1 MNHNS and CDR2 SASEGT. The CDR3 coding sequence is TGTGCCAGCAGTGAAGGAAACAGGATCACAGATACGCAGTATTTT. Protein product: CASSEGNRITDTQYF.

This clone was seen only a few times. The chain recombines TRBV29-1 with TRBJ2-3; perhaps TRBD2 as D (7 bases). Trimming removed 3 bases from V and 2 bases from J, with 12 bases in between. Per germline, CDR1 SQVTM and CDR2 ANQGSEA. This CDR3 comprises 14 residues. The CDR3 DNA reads TGCAGCGTTGATGCGGGGGCCAACACAGATACGCAGTATTTT. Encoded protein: CSVDAGANTDTQYF.

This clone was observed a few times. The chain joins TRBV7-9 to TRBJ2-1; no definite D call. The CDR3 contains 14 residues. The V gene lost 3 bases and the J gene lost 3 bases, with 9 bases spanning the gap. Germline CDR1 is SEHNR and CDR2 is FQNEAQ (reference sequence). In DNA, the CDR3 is TGTGCCAGCAGCTTGGCCAAAGACTACAATGAGCAGTTCTTC. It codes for CASSLAKDYNEQFF. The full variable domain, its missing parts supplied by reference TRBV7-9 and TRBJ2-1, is DTGVSQNPRHKITKRGQNVTFRCDPISEHNRLYWYRQTLGQGPEFLTYFQNEAQLEKSRLLSDRFSAERPKGSFSTLEIQRTEQGDSAMYLCASSLAKDYNEQFFGPGTRLTVL.

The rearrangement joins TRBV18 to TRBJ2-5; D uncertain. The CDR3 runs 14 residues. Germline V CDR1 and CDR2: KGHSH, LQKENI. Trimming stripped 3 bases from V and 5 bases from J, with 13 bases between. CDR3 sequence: CASSPSDFYETQYF. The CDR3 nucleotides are TGTGCCAGCTCACCGAGCGATTTTTATGAGACCCAGTACTTC.

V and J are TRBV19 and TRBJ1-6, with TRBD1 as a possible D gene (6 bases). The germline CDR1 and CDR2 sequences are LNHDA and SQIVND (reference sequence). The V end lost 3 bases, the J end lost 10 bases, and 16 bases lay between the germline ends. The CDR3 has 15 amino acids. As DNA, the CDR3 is TGTGCCAGTAGTATTTACAGGGAGAGTTACTCACCCCTCCACTTT. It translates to CASSIYRESYSPLHF.

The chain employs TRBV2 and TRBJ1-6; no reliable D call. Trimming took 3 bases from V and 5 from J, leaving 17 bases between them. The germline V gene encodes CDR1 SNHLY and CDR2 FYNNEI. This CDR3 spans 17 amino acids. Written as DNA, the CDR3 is TGTGCCAGCAGTGACCATCCGGAGGATGGAAATAATTCACCCCTCCACTTT. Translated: CASSDHPEDGNNSPLHF.

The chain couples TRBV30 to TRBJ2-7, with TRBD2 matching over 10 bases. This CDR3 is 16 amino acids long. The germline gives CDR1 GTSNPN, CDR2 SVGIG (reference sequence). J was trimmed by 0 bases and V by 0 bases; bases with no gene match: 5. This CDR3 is CAWSVLGTSVSYEQYF. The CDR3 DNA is TGTGCCTGGAGTGTACTAGGGACTAGCGTCTCCTACGAGCAGTACTTC.

The CDR3 region has the DNA TGTGCCAGCAGCCTCAGCGGTGTGAACACCGGGGAGCTGTTTTTT. Its protein is CASSLSGVNTGELFF. The chain has TRBV9 and TRBJ2-2, with D possibly being TRBD2 (5 bases). The V gene's germline CDR1 is SGDLS and CDR2 YYNGEE. The CDR3 totals 15 residues. V lost 4 bases, J lost 1 base, and 11 bases lay in between.

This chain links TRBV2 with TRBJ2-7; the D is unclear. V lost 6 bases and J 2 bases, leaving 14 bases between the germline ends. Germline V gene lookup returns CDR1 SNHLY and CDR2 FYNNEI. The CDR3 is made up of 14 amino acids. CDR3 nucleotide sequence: TGTGCCAGCAGCCCTGTCACTAACCCCTACGAGCAGTACTTC. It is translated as CASSPVTNPYEQYF.

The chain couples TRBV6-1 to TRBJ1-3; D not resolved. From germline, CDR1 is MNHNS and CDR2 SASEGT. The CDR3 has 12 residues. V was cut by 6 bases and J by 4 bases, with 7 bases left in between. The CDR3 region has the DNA TGTGCCAGCAGCAGGAGGGGAAACACCATATATTTT. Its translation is CASSRRGNTIYF.

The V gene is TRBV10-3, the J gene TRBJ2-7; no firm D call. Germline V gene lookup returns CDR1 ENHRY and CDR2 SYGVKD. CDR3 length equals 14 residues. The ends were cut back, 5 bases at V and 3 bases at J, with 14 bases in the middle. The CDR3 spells CAISSPPESYEQYF. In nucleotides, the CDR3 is TGTGCCATCAGTTCCCCCCCGGAGAGCTACGAGCAGTACTTC.

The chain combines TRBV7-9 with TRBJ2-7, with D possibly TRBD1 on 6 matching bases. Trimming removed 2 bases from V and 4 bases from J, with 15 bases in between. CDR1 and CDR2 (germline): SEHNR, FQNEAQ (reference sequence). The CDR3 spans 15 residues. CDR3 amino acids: CASSLPAGVRYEQYF. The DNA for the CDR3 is TGTGCCAGCAGCTTACCGGCAGGGGTTCGGTACGAGCAGTACTTC.

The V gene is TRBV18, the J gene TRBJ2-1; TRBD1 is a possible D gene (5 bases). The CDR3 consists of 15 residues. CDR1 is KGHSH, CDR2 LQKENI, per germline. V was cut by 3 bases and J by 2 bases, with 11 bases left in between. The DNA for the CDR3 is TGTGCCAGCTCACCGGGCAGGGTCCCCTACAATGAGCAGTTCTTC. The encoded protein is CASSPGRVPYNEQFF.

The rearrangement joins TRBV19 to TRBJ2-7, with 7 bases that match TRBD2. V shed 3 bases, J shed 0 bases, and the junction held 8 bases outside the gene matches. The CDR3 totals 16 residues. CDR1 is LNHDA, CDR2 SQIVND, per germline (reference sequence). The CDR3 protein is CASSMTPSGSSYEQYF. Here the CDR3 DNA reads TGTGCCAGTAGTATGACTCCTAGCGGTTCCTCCTACGAGCAGTACTTC. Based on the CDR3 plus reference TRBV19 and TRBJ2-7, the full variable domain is DGGITQSPKYLFRKEGQNVTLSCEQNLNHDAMYWYRQDPGQGLRLIYYSQIVNDFQKGDIAEGYSVSREKKESFPLTVTSAQKNPTAFYLCASSMTPSGSSYEQYFGPGTRLTVT.

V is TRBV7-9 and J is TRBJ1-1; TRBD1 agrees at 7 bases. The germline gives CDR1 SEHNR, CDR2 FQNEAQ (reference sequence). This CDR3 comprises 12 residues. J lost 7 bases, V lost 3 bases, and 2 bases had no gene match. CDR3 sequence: CASSFRGIEAFF. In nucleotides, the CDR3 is TGTGCCAGCAGCTTCAGGGGGATTGAAGCTTTCTTT.

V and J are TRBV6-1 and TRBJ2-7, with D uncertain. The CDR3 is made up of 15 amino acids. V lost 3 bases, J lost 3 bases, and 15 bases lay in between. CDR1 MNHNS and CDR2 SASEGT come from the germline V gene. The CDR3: CASSDVVGSFYEQYF. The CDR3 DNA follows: TGTGCCAGCAGTGACGTGGTGGGCAGCTTCTACGAGCAGTACTTC.

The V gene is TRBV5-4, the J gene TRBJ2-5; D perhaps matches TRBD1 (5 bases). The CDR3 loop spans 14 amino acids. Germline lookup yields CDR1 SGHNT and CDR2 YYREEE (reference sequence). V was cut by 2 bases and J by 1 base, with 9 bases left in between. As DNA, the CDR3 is TGTGCCAGCAGCTTTACTGACAGCCAAGAGACCCAGTACTTC. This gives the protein CASSFTDSQETQYF.

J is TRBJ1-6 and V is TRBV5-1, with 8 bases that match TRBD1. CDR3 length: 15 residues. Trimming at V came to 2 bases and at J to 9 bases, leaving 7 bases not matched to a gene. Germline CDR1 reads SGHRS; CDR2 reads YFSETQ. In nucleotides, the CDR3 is TGCGCCAGCAGCTTAACGGACAGGGAGACTTCACCCCTCCACTTT. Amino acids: CASSLTDRETSPLHF.

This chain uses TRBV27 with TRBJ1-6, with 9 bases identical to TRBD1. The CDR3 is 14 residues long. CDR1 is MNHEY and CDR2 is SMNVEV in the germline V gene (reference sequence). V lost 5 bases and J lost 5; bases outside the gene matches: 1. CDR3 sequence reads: CASSRDRDNSPLHF. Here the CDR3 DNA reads TGTGCCAGCAGTCGGGACAGGGATAATTCACCCCTCCACTTT.

CDR3 sequence: CASSVWGQGEKLFF. In DNA form, the CDR3 reads TGTGCCAGCAGTGTTTGGGGACAAGGGGAAAAACTGTTTTTT. The chain couples TRBV25-1 to TRBJ1-4, with a possible D match to TRBD1 (6 bases). This CDR3 is built from 14 residues. Germline CDR1 MGHDK, CDR2 SYGVNS. The germline V and J ends were trimmed by 4 bases and 8 bases, with 14 bases remaining between them.

For the CDR3, the DNA is TGTGCCAGCAGCCTGGGGACAGGGGGCAATGAAAAACTGTTTTTT. It specifies CASSLGTGGNEKLFF. V and J are TRBV6-6 and TRBJ1-4; TRBD1 agrees at 12 bases. After removal of 6 bases from V and 5 bases from J, the junction contained 4 bases not matched to a gene. This CDR3 comprises 15 residues. The V gene's germline CDR1 is MNHNY and CDR2 SVGAGI (reference sequence).

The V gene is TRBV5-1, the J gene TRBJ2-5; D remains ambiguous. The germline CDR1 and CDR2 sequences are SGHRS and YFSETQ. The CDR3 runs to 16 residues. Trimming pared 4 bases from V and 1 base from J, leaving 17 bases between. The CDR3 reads CASSRNSRQAQETQYF. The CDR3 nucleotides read TGCGCCAGCAGCCGAAACTCACGCCAGGCCCAAGAGACCCAGTACTTC.

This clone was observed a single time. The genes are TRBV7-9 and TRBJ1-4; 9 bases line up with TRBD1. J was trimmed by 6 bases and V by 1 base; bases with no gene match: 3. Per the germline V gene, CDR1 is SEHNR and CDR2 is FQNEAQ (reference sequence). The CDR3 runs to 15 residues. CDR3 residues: CASSLGTGADEKLFF. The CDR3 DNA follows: TGTGCCAGCAGCTTAGGGACAGGGGCGGATGAAAAACTGTTTTTT.

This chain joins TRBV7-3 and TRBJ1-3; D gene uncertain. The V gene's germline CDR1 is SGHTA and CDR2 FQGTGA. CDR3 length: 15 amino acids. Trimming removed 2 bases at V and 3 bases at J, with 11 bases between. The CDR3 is CASSLDGAGGNTIYF. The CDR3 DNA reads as TGTGCCAGCAGCTTAGATGGTGCGGGTGGAAACACCATATATTTT.

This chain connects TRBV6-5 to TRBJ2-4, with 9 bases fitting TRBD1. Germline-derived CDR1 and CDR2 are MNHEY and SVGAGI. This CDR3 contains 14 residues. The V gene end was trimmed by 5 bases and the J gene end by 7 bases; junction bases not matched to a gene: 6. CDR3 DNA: TGTGCCAGCAGTCCACAGGGGGCAAGTAACATTCAGTACTTC. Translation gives CASSPQGASNIQYF.

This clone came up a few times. This chain's CDR3 is CASSPHRGGDTEAFF. Here the CDR3 DNA reads TGTGCCAGCAGTCCCCACAGGGGTGGGGACACTGAAGCTTTCTTT. This sequence joins TRBV28 and TRBJ1-1; 7 nucleotides align to TRBD1. The length of the CDR3 is 15 residues. Losses at the gene ends were 5 bases for V and 3 bases for J; bases not matched to a gene: 9. The V gene's germline CDR1 is MDHEN and CDR2 SYDVKM.

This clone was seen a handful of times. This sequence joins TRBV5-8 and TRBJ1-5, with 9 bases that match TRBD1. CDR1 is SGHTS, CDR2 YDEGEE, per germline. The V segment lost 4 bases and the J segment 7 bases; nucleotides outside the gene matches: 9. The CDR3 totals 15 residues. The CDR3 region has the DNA TGTGCCAGCAGCCTAGGACAGGGGAGGGTCCAGCCCCAGCATTTT. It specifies CASSLGQGRVQPQHF.

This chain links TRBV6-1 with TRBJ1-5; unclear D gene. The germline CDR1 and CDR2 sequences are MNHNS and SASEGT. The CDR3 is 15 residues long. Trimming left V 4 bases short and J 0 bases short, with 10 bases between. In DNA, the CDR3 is TGTGCCAGCAGTGCGGCGGCCGTTAGCAATCAGCCCCAGCATTTT. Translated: CASSAAAVSNQPQHF.

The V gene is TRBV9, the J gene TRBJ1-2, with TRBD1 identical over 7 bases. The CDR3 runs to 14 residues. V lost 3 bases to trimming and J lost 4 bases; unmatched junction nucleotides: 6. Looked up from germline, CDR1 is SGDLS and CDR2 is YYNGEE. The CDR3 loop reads CASSAQGGLYGYTF. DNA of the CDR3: TGTGCCAGCAGCGCACAAGGGGGCCTCTATGGCTACACCTTC.